The 26 T cell receptor beta chains given below trace back to one sample, sequenced in a study of T-cell memory formation after mild COVID-19. MiXCR was run by TCRdb on the 5' RACE reads, yielding one entry per CDR3 protein. This sample carries fewer than 350,000 distinct CDR3 sequences, 8% to 10% of them seen once, and the ten largest clones take around a fifth. Sequencing was performed on PBMCs or a T cell subset sorted from them (not recorded which). The receptors were sampled from a young man who had mild COVID-19 (a few samples of this study predate the infection). Cell type and time point are not known.

The J gene is TRBJ2-5, the V gene TRBV5-1, with D possibly matching TRBD2 (6 bases). The ends were cut back, 8 bases at V and 0 bases at J, with 20 bases in the middle. The CDR3 extends over 16 amino acids. In germline, CDR1 is SGHRS, CDR2 YFSETQ. The CDR3 coding sequence is TGCGCCAGTTCCCTAAAGCGGGTCACGTACCAAGAGACCCAGTACTTC. Translation gives CASSLKRVTYQETQYF.

This sequence joins TRBV6-6 and TRBJ1-2; D perhaps matches TRBD1 (6 bases). In germline, CDR1 is MNHNY, CDR2 SVGAGI (reference sequence). V was shortened by 5 bases and J by 4 bases, with 14 bases between the two germline ends. The CDR3 covers 14 residues. CDR3 sequence: CASSQGSPSYGYTF. The CDR3 DNA reads TGTGCCAGCAGTCAGGGGTCACCCTCCTATGGCTACACCTTC.

The gene calls are TRBV3-1 and TRBJ1-3; D unresolved. There are 15 residues in the CDR3. CDR1 LGHDT and CDR2 YNNKEL come from the germline V gene (reference sequence). The V gene lost 0 bases and the J gene lost 4 bases, with 10 bases spanning the gap. The CDR3 nucleotides are TGTGCCAGCAGCCAAGATAATACAGCCGGAAACACCATATATTTT. As protein: CASSQDNTAGNTIYF.

The CDR3 protein is CASSQSSGGTDTQYF. CDR3 bases: TGCGCCAGCAGCCAATCTAGCGGGGGCACAGATACGCAGTATTTT. The V gene is TRBV4-3, the J gene TRBJ2-3; 9 nucleotides align to TRBD2. The CDR3 contains 15 residues. Per the germline V gene, CDR1 is LGHNA and CDR2 is YSLEER. The junction had 1 base not matched to a gene; V was cut back by 2 bases and J by 1 base.

The J gene is TRBJ2-2, the V gene TRBV20-1; a possible D gene is TRBD1 (5 bases). The V end lost 5 bases, the J end lost 6 bases, and 22 bases lay between the germline ends. Germline CDR1 and CDR2: DFQATT and SNEGSKA (reference sequence). This CDR3 is built from 16 residues. As DNA, the CDR3 is TGCAGTGCTGACAAAATCTACAGGTTGAGCGCCGGGGAGCTGTTTTTT. It specifies CSADKIYRLSAGELFF.

This clonotype was observed a few times. The chain employs TRBV6-6 and TRBJ1-3, with a possible D match to TRBD1 (5 bases). CDR1 is MNHNY and CDR2 is SVGAGI in the germline V gene (reference sequence). Between the trimmed V and J ends, which lost 2 bases and 2 bases, there was a span of 10 bases. The CDR3 has 15 amino acids. The CDR3 is CASSYGAGTGNTIYF. The CDR3 DNA reads as TGTGCCAGCAGTTACGGGGCCGGGACTGGAAACACCATATATTTT.

The chain joins TRBV11-3 to TRBJ2-5; TRBD2 is a possible D gene (5 bases). The CDR3 is 13 amino acids. Trimming stripped 1 base from V and 6 bases from J, with 9 bases between. Germline-derived CDR1 and CDR2 are SGHNT and YENEEA. The CDR3 DNA reads TGTGCCAGCAGCTTAGCACGCGGGCAGACCCAGTACTTC. Translation gives CASSLARGQTQYF.

J is TRBJ2-2 and V is TRBV25-1, with D unresolved. The CDR3 is 12 amino acids. Germline-derived CDR1 and CDR2 are MGHDK and SYGVNS. V was cut by 3 bases and J by 6 bases, with 5 bases left in between. DNA of the CDR3: TGTGCCAGCAGTGATCAGGCCGGGGAGCTGTTTTTT. Protein sequence: CASSDQAGELFF.

The sample holds a few counts of this clonotype. This chain connects TRBV20-1 to TRBJ1-3; no firm D call. The CDR3 extends over 13 amino acids. With 2 bases removed from V and 0 bases from J, the gap between germline ends came to 5 bases. The V gene's germline CDR1 is DFQATT and CDR2 SNEGSKA (reference sequence). The chain's CDR3 is CSARQVSGNTIYF. The CDR3 nucleotides are TGCAGTGCTAGACAGGTCTCTGGAAACACCATATATTTT.

This clonotype came up many times. V gene TRBV6-4 combines with J gene TRBJ2-6; 9 positions agree with TRBD1. The CDR3 spans 16 residues. Unmatched junction bases numbered 3, after V lost 4 bases and J lost 2 bases. Germline V CDR1 and CDR2: MRHNA, SNTAGT. The CDR3 nucleotides are TGTGCCAGCAGTGTGACAGGGGGAGCTGGGGCCAACGTCCTGACTTTC. Translating gives CASSVTGGAGANVLTF.

This chain uses TRBV5-6 with TRBJ2-3, with D perhaps being TRBD1 or TRBD2 (5 bases each). Trimming cost V 3 bases and J 5 bases, with 7 bases left between them. CDR1 and CDR2 from the germline V gene are SGHDT and YYEEEE. This CDR3 has 12 residues. CDR3: CASSWGLDTQYF. The CDR3 DNA sequence: TGTGCCAGCAGCTGGGGGTTAGATACGCAGTATTTT.

The table lists this clonotype with many counts. The chain combines TRBV5-1 with TRBJ2-7; D not resolved. CDR3 size: 12 residues. Trimming took 6 bases from V and 0 from J, leaving 7 bases between them. Germline assignment: CDR1 SGHRS and CDR2 YFSETQ. The CDR3 DNA reads as TGCGCCAGCAAGGGTCCCTCCTACGAGCAGTACGTC. Translation gives CASKGPSYEQYV.

A few counts support this clonotype. This sequence joins TRBV7-2 and TRBJ2-7, with D perhaps matching TRBD1 (5 bases). Between the trimmed V and J ends, which lost 5 bases and 6 bases, there was a span of 11 bases. The CDR3 covers 12 residues. The germline V gene encodes CDR1 SGHTA and CDR2 FQGNSA. CDR3 amino acids: CASSQGPREQYF. CDR3 coding DNA: TGTGCCAGCAGCCAGGGCCCTCGCGAGCAGTACTTC. Drawing the rest from reference TRBV7-2 and TRBJ2-7, the complete variable domain is GAGVSQSPSNKVTEKGKDVELRCDPISGHTALYWYRQSLGQGLEFLIYFQGNSAPDKSGLPSDRFSAERTGGSVSTLTIQRTQQEDSAVYLCASSQGPREQYFGPGTRLTVT.

This sequence joins TRBV18 and TRBJ2-6; D is ambiguous. Germline loops: CDR1 KGHSH, CDR2 LQKENI. This CDR3 has 16 residues. The V end was cut by 5 bases, the J end by 2 bases, with 13 bases between. CDR3 sequence: CASSSVYLPGANVLTF. CDR3 coding DNA: TGTGCCAGCTCATCTGTTTATCTTCCTGGGGCCAACGTCCTGACTTTC.

This chain links TRBV20-1 with TRBJ2-7; TRBD2 is a possible D gene (7 bases). Trimming shortened V by 4 bases and J by 3 bases, and 16 bases separated the two germline ends. CDR1 and CDR2 from the germline V gene are DFQATT and SNEGSKA (reference sequence). This CDR3 is built from 14 residues. CDR3 in amino acids: CSATRGGPNYEQYF. DNA of the CDR3: TGCAGTGCTACTAGGGGGGGCCCCAACTACGAGCAGTACTTC.

In this sample, this clonotype turned up a few times. This rearrangement joins TRBV6-6 to TRBJ2-3; no clear D gene. The CDR3 totals 13 residues. Germline V gene data show CDR1 as MNHNY and CDR2 as SVGAGI (reference sequence). V was clipped by 6 bases and J by 5 bases, with 12 bases between them. The CDR3 sequence: CASRRLGLDTQYF. In DNA, the CDR3 is TGTGCCAGCAGACGGCTAGGGTTAGATACGCAGTATTTT.

This chain joins TRBV12-3 or TRBV12-4 and TRBJ2-1; 12 nucleotides match TRBD2. The CDR3 consists of 14 residues. After removal of 5 bases from V and 8 bases from J, the junction contained 4 bases not matched to a gene. CDR3: CASSRLAGVDEQFF. DNA of the CDR3: TGTGCCAGCAGTAGACTAGCGGGAGTCGATGAGCAGTTCTTC.

The sample holds many counts of this clonotype. This chain uses TRBV6-2 or TRBV6-3 with TRBJ1-5; no clear D gene. In germline, CDR1 is MNHEY, CDR2 SVGEGT. The V gene lost 3 bases and the J gene lost 6 bases, with 9 bases spanning the gap. The CDR3 consists of 13 residues. CDR3 residues: CASSYGPSQPQHF. The CDR3 DNA reads TGTGCCAGCAGTTATGGACCTTCTCAGCCCCAGCATTTT.

This clonotype has just a few counts. The chain couples TRBV7-9 to TRBJ2-7, with 8 bases aligning to TRBD1. V trimming: 5 bases; J trimming: 1 base; junction bases outside the gene matches: 7. Germline CDR1 is SEHNR and CDR2 is FQNEAQ (reference sequence). The CDR3 length is 15 residues. The CDR3 region has the DNA TGTGCCAGCAGCCGAAACACAGGGGGTTCCTACGAGCAGTACTTC. This translates into CASSRNTGGSYEQYF.

Remarks on this clonotype: The junction differs from germline at one of its ends, possibly a read error. The gene calls are TRBV20-1 and TRBJ1-1, with TRBD1 matching over 9 bases. Germline CDR1 reads DFQATT; CDR2 reads SNEGSKA (reference sequence). The CDR3 has 12 amino acids. The DNA for the CDR3 is TGCAGTGCTCGACAGGGGGGCACTGGAGCTTTCTTT. Protein sequence: CSARQGGTGAFF.

This chain uses TRBV20-1 with TRBJ2-5; the D is unclear. Trimming took 4 bases from V and 5 from J, leaving 5 bases between them. Germline V gene lookup returns CDR1 DFQATT and CDR2 SNEGSKA (reference sequence). The CDR3 extends over 10 amino acids. The CDR3 coding sequence is TGCAGTGCTACAATTGAGACCCAGTACTTC. This gives the protein CSATIETQYF.

In DNA form, the CDR3 reads TGTGCCAGCAGCGTAGCCGCGGGACCCTACATCACAGATACGCAGTATTTT. This codes for CASSVAAGPYITDTQYF. V usage is TRBV9 and J usage is TRBJ2-3; possibly TRBD2 for D (6 bases). V gave up 0 bases and J gave up 2 bases, with 16 bases separating them. This CDR3 is built from 17 residues. Germline V gene sequence: CDR1 SGDLS, CDR2 YYNGEE. Complete variable domain (other parts from reference TRBV9 and TRBJ2-3): DSGVTQTPKHLITATGQRVTLRCSPRSGDLSVYWYQQSLDQGLQFLIQYYNGEERAKGNILERFSAQQFPDLHSELNLSSLELGDSALYFCASSVAAGPYITDTQYFGPGTRLTVL.

The table lists this clonotype with a few counts. The rearrangement uses TRBV20-1 and TRBJ1-5, with 7 bases aligning to TRBD1. The CDR3 spans 15 residues. Trimming removed 4 bases from V and 6 bases from J; junction bases left unmatched: 12. CDR1 DFQATT and CDR2 SNEGSKA come from the germline V gene (reference sequence). The CDR3 DNA is TGCAGTGCTACGGCAGGACAGGTTGGAGGTCAGCCCCAGCATTTT. Translated, it gives CSATAGQVGGQPQHF.

In its sample, this clonotype was seen a few times. The chain has TRBV9 and TRBJ1-2; D is perhaps TRBD1 (5 bases). V was cut by 3 bases and J by 8 bases, with 14 bases left in between. This CDR3 region has 13 residues. CDR1 and CDR2 from the germline V gene are SGDLS and YYNGEE. CDR3: CASSAGRGMGYTF. CDR3 nucleotide sequence: TGTGCCAGCAGCGCGGGACGGGGTATGGGCTACACCTTC.

This clonotype has a handful of counts. This chain uses TRBV12-3 or TRBV12-4 with TRBJ2-7; no definite D call. This CDR3 region has 14 residues. Trimming left V 7 bases short and J 0 bases short, with 13 bases between. The CDR3 DNA reads TGTGCCAGCAAACCTATCATCATCTCCTACGAGCAGTACTTC. It yields the protein CASKPIIISYEQYF.

The chain combines TRBV4-2 with TRBJ1-1, with 7 bases identical to TRBD1. The germline V gene has CDR1 LGHNA and CDR2 YNFKEQ. The CDR3 runs to 15 residues. V shed 4 bases, J shed 1 base, and the junction held 6 bases outside the gene matches. This CDR3 is CASSPVQGQNTEAFF. The DNA of the CDR3 is TGTGCCAGCAGCCCAGTACAGGGGCAGAACACTGAAGCTTTCTTT.